A selection of T cell receptor beta chains follows, all from one sample in a study of technical replicates of blood from a few donors. Clones were sequenced by immunoSEQ multiplex PCR, and TCRdb holds only the in-frame ones, with some missing. The sample gives 65,000 to 95,000 clones, around 94% of which show up once; approximately 0.39% is in the top ten. Sequenced input: T cells isolated from PBMCs. These TCRs come from a human donor in good health. Each CDR3 is given with its conserved first and last residue. A D gene is named only where the DNA matches it firmly. Rows may omit the clone size; those that give it use once, few, many or a size class.

abundance: NA; v_gene: TRBV2; d_gene: TRBD2; j_gene: TRBJ2-1; CDR3aa: CASSELGTSGSSSYNEQFF; CDR3nt: TGTGCCAGCAGTGAGTTGGGGACTAGCGGGAGTTCCAGCTACAATGAGCAGTTCTTC
abundance: NA; v_gene: TRBV9; d_gene: TRBD1; j_gene: TRBJ1-3; CDR3aa: CASSVDRGGGNTIYF; CDR3nt: TGTGCCAGCAGCGTAGACAGGGGAGGTGGAAACACCATATATTTT
abundance: once; v_gene: TRBV6-1; d_gene: NA; j_gene: TRBJ1-4; CDR3aa: CASSERQGFEKLFF; CDR3nt: TGTGCCAGCAGTGAAAGGCAGGGTTTCGAAAAACTGTTTTTT
abundance: NA; v_gene: TRBV5-6; d_gene: NA; j_gene: TRBJ2-5; CDR3aa: CASSPQSPGVSREETQYF; CDR3nt: TGTGCCAGCAGCCCGCAGAGCCCAGGGGTCTCTCGGGAAGAGACCCAGTACTTC
abundance: NA; v_gene: TRBV10-3; d_gene: NA; j_gene: TRBJ2-1; CDR3aa: CAISAQAAPENEQFF; CDR3nt: TGTGCCATCAGTGCCCAAGCGGCCCCAGAGAATGAGCAGTTCTTC
abundance: NA; v_gene: TRBV5-1; d_gene: NA; j_gene: TRBJ2-3; CDR3aa: CASSLEGGTSADTQYF; CDR3nt: TGCGCCAGCAGCTTGGAGGGGGGGACCAGTGCAGATACGCAGTATTTT
abundance: NA; v_gene: TRBV5-5; d_gene: NA; j_gene: TRBJ1-4; CDR3aa: CASGTIAMEKLFF; CDR3nt: TGTGCCAGCGGCACCATAGCCATGGAAAAACTGTTTTTT
abundance: NA; v_gene: TRBV7-2; d_gene: NA; j_gene: TRBJ2-3; CDR3aa: CASSWDLGADTQYF; CDR3nt: TGTGCCAGCAGTTGGGACTTAGGCGCAGATACGCAGTATTTT
abundance: NA; v_gene: TRBV7-8; d_gene: TRBD1; j_gene: TRBJ2-7; CDR3aa: CASTSGRDSSYEQYF; CDR3nt: TGTGCCAGCACCTCGGGACGGGACAGCTCCTACGAGCAGTACTTC
abundance: NA; v_gene: TRBV15; d_gene: TRBD1; j_gene: TRBJ2-1; CDR3aa: CATSGGQGWYEQFF; CDR3nt: TGTGCCACCAGCGGGGGACAGGGATGGTATGAGCAGTTCTTC
abundance: once; v_gene: TRBV5-3; d_gene: TRBD2; j_gene: TRBJ2-7; CDR3aa: CARSPKTSGRDYEQYF; CDR3nt: TGTGCCAGAAGCCCAAAGACTAGCGGGAGGGACTACGAGCAGTACTTC
abundance: NA; v_gene: TRBV18; d_gene: NA; j_gene: TRBJ2-7; CDR3aa: CASSPRLSDIGPPGEQYF; CDR3nt: TGTGCCAGCTCACCGCGGTTGTCGGACATTGGACCTCCGGGCGAGCAGTACTTC
abundance: NA; v_gene: TRBV9; d_gene: NA; j_gene: TRBJ2-1; CDR3aa: CASSHSVIGGNPYNEQFF; CDR3nt: TGTGCCAGCAGTCACAGCGTGATCGGGGGTAATCCCTACAATGAGCAGTTCTTC
abundance: NA; v_gene: TRBV2; d_gene: TRBD1; j_gene: TRBJ1-4; CDR3aa: CASSDFQTGGIEKLFF; CDR3nt: TGTGCCAGCAGTGACTTCCAGACAGGGGGGATTGAAAAACTGTTTTTT
abundance: NA; v_gene: TRBV6-1; d_gene: NA; j_gene: TRBJ1-4; CDR3aa: CASSSSGGVSEKLFF; CDR3nt: TGTGCCAGCAGTTCTTCTGGGGGGGTGAGTGAAAAACTGTTTTTT
abundance: NA; v_gene: TRBV6-1; d_gene: TRBD1; j_gene: TRBJ1-1; CDR3aa: CASSVTGYNTEAFF; CDR3nt: TGTGCCAGCAGTGTGACAGGGTATAACACTGAAGCTTTCTTT
abundance: NA; v_gene: TRBV6-5; d_gene: TRBD1; j_gene: TRBJ1-2; CDR3aa: CASTGTGPEGYTF; CDR3nt: TGTGCCAGCACCGGGACAGGGCCGGAAGGCTACACCTTC
abundance: NA; v_gene: TRBV9; d_gene: TRBD1; j_gene: TRBJ1-1; CDR3aa: CASSWGTGATEAFF; CDR3nt: TGTGCCAGCAGCTGGGGGACAGGGGCCACTGAAGCTTTCTTT
abundance: NA; v_gene: TRBV19; d_gene: TRBD1; j_gene: TRBJ2-3; CDR3aa: CASRGQGYTDTQYF; CDR3nt: TGTGCCAGTAGGGGACAGGGATACACAGATACGCAGTATTTT
abundance: NA; v_gene: TRBV5-1; d_gene: TRBD1; j_gene: TRBJ2-7; CDR3aa: CASSLVDREADEQYF; CDR3nt: TGCGCCAGCAGCTTGGTCGACAGGGAAGCGGACGAGCAGTACTTC
abundance: NA; v_gene: TRBV7-9; d_gene: TRBD2; j_gene: TRBJ2-7; CDR3aa: CASSSEAGLAVYEQYF; CDR3nt: TGTGCCAGCAGCTCAGAAGCCGGACTAGCGGTTTACGAGCAGTACTTC
abundance: few; v_gene: TRBV7-9; d_gene: NA; j_gene: TRBJ2-1; CDR3aa: CASSLGGSVYNEQFF; CDR3nt: TGTGCCAGCAGCTTAGGAGGGTCGGTCTACAATGAGCAGTTCTTC
abundance: NA; v_gene: TRBV7-9; d_gene: NA; j_gene: TRBJ2-3; CDR3aa: CASSLFGVTDTQYF; CDR3nt: TGTGCCAGCAGCTTATTCGGAGTCACAGATACGCAGTATTTT
abundance: NA; v_gene: TRBV19; d_gene: TRBD1; j_gene: TRBJ2-1; CDR3aa: CASNTGTGKYNEQFF; CDR3nt: TGTGCCAGTAATACCGGGACAGGGAAGTACAATGAGCAGTTCTTC
abundance: NA; v_gene: TRBV20-1; d_gene: NA; j_gene: TRBJ1-1; CDR3aa: CSATGNTEAFF; CDR3nt: TGCAGTGCTACAGGGAACACTGAAGCTTTCTTT
abundance: once; v_gene: TRBV25-1; d_gene: NA; j_gene: TRBJ2-3; CDR3aa: CASSPVQSRDTQYF; CDR3nt: TGTGCCAGCAGTCCGGTGCAATCTAGGGATACGCAGTATTTT